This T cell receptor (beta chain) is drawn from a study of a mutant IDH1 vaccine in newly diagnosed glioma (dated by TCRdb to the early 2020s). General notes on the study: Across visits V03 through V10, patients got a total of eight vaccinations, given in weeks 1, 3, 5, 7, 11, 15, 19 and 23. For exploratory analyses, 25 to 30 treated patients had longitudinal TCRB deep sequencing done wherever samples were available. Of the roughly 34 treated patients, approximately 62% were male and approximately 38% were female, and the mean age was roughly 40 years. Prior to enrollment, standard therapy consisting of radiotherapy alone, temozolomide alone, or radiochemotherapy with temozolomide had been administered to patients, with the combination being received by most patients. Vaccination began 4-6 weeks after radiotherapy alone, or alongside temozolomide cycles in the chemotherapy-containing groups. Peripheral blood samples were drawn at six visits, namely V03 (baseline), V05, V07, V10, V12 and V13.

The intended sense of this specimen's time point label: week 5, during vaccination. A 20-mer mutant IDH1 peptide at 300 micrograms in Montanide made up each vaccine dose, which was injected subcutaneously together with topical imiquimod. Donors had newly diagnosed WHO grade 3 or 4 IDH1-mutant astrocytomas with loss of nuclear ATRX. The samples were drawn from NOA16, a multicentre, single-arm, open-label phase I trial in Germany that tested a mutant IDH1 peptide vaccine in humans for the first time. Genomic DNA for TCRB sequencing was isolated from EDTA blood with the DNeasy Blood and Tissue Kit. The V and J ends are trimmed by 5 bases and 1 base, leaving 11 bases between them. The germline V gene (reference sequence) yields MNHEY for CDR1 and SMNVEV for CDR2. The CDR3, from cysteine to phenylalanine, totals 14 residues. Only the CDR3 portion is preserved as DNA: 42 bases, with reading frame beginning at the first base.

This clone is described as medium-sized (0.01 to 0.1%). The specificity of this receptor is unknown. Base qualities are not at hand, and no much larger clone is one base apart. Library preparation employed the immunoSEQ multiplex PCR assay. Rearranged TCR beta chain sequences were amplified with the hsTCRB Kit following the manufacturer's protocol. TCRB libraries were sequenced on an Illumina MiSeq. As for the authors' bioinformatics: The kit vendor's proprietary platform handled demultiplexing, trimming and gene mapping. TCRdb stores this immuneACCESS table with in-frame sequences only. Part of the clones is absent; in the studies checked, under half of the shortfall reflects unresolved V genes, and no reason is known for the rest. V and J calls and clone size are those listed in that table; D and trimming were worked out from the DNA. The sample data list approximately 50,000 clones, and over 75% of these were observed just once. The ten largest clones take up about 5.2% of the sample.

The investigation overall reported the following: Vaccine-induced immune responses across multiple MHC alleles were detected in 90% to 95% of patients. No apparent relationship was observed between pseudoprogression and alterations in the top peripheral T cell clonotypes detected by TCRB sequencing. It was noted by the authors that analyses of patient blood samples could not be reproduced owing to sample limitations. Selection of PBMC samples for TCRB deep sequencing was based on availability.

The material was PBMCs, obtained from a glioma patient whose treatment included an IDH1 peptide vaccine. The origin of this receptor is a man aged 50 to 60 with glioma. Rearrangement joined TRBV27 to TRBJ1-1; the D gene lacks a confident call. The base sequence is TGTGCCAGCAGTCCGGATATCTGGAACACTGAAGCTTTCTTT. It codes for CASSPDIWNTEAFF.